Described below is a single T cell receptor beta chain sequence and its context. This record belongs to a study of blood T cell repertoires in COVID-19. Clones were read by immunoSEQ multiplex PCR, and TCRdb kept only the in-frame ones, dropping some. This table has 150,000 to 200,000 clones, approximately 90% appearing once. This receptor was identified in a woman aged 70-85 years with COVID-19, enrolled during active disease. The specimen sequenced was peripheral blood.

The CDR3 sequence: CASTLSSGRAETDTQYF. DNA for the CDR3: TGTGCCAGCACCCTTTCTAGCGGGAGGGCCGAAACAGATACGCAGTATTTT. The rearrangement uses TRBV9 and TRBJ2-3, with TRBD2 matching 12 bases. CDR3 length: 17 amino acids. J lost 3 bases, V lost 6 bases, and 11 bases had no gene match. Germline V gives CDR1 SGDLS, CDR2 YYNGEE. Using reference TRBV9 and TRBJ2-3 for the parts outside the CDR3, the full variable domain is DSGVTQTPKHLITATGQRVTLRCSPRSGDLSVYWYQQSLDQGLQFLIQYYNGEERAKGNILERFSAQQFPDLHSELNLSSLELGDSALYFCASTLSSGRAETDTQYFGPGTRLTVL.